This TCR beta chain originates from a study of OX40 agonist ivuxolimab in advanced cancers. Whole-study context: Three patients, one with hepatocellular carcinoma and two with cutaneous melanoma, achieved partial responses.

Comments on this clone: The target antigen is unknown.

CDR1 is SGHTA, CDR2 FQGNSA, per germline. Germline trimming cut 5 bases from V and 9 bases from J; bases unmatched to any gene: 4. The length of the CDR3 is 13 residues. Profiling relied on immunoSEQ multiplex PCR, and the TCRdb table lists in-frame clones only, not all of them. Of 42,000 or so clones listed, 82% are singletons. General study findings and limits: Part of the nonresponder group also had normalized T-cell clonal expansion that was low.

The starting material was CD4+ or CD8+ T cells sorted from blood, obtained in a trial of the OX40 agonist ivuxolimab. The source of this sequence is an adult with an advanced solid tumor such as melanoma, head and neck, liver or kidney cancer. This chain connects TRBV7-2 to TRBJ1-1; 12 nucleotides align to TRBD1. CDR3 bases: TGTGCCAGCAGCGCAGGGACAGGGGGCAAAGCTTTCTTT. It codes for CASSAGTGGKAFF.